Reported below is one T cell receptor beta chain. As yet, its antigen is unknown. The same CDR3 can be traced to other DNA sequences in this sample. The sample originates from a study of shared clonotypes between healthy human individuals. This CDR3 spans 15 amino acids. CDR1 and CDR2 (germline): SGDLS, YYNGEE. With 0 bases removed from V and 1 base from J, the gap between germline ends came to 9 bases. Samples underwent the assay at deep level. In the original workflow: Filtering differed for immunoSEQ, which gave only junction sequences without quality scores. Assay used: immunoSEQ multiplex PCR; TCRdb lists only in-frame clones, some missing. That table gives V, J and clone size, and the DNA gave D and trimming. The sample gives around 1,900,000 clones, 90% to 95% of which show up once; roughly 1.7% is in the top ten. Points from the study as a whole: Compared with memory subsets, naive subsets generally had larger estimated richness.

The naive CD8 fraction comprised CD45RO-negative cells positively selected for CCR7 and excluded terminally differentiated effector memory CD45RA+ cells. The chain couples TRBV9 to TRBJ2-3, with D maybe TRBD1 (5 bases). The specimen was naive CD8+ T cells from PBMCs. The sequence came from a man between 18 and 35 years old in good health. Some clones in this sample may be carry-over from other donors' samples. This chain's CDR3 is CASSVEGRGTDTQYF. The CDR3 DNA reads as TGTGCCAGCAGCGTAGAGGGCAGGGGCACAGATACGCAGTATTTT.